This TCR beta chain was found in a study of response to subunit inactivated influenza vaccine. This clonotype was seen only a few times. TCRdb re-called the RT-PCR reads through MiXCR, storing one row per CDR3 protein. The table lists more than 450,000 distinct CDR3 sequences, over 9% of them singletons. V was shortened by 4 bases and J by 5 bases, with 9 bases between the two germline ends. The CDR3 extends over 13 amino acids. CDR1 ENHRY and CDR2 SYGVKD come from the germline V gene. These sequences were also reported in another study, on T cells expressing NK-cell markers. Per that paper: In generating TCR beta cDNA, 5'RACE template switching with UMIs was used. From sorted CD3+CD56+NKG2C+, CD3+CD56+NKG2C- and CD3+CD56-NKG2C+ T cells came the TCR beta repertoires. Seven HCMV-seropositive donors and one seronegative donor made up the eight sequenced donors. The use of an anti-gamma-delta TCR antibody, which was added in several experiments, restricted sorting to T cells expressing alpha-beta TCR. These clonotypes additionally ranked first within the CD3+CD56-NKG2C+ fraction of a handful of donors.

The material was PBMCs from blood, obtained on the day of vaccination. The sequence was obtained from a man aged 50 to 59 who received an inactivated influenza vaccine. The rearrangement uses TRBV10-3 and TRBJ2-1; D is perhaps TRBD2 (5 bases). Written as DNA, the CDR3 is TGTGCCATCAGTGGACTAAATAACAATGAGCAGTTCTTC. It is translated as CAISGLNNNEQFF.